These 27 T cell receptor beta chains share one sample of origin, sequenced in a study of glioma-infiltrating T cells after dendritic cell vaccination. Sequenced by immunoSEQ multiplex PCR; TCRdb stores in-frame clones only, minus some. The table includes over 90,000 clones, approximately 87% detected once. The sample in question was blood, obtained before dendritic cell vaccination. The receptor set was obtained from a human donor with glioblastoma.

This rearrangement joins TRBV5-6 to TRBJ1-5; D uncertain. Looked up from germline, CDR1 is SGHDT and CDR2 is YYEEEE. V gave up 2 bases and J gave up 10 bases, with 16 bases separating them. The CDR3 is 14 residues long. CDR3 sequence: CASSLSAALGPQHF. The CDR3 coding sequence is TGTGCCAGCAGCTTAAGCGCAGCGCTGGGTCCCCAGCATTTT.

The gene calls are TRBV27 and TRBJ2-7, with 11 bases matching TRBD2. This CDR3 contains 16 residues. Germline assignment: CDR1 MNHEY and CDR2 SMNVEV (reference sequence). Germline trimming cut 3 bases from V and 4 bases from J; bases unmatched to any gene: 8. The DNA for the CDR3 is TGTGCCAGCAGTTTGTCCGCCGGGACTAGCGGTTACGAGCAGTACTTC. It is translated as CASSLSAGTSGYEQYF.

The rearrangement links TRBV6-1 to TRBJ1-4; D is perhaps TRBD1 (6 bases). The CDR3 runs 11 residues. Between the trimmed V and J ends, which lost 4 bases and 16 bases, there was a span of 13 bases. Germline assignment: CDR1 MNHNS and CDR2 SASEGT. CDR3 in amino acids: CASSGAGGWFF. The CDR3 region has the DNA TGTGCCAGCAGTGGTGCGGGGGGCTGGTTTTTT.

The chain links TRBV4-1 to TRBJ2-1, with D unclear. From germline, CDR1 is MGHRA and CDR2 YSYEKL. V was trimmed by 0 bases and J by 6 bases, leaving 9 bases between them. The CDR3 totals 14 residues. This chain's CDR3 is CASSQDFRGNEQFF. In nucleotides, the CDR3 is TGCGCCAGCAGCCAAGATTTCAGAGGCAATGAGCAGTTCTTC.

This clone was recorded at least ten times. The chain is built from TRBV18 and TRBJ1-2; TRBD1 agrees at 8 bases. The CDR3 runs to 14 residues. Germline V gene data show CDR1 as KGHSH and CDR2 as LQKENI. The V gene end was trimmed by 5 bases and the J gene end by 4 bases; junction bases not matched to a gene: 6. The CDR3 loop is CASSALTGGYGYTF. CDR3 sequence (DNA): TGTGCCAGCTCAGCCCTTACAGGGGGCTATGGCTACACCTTC.

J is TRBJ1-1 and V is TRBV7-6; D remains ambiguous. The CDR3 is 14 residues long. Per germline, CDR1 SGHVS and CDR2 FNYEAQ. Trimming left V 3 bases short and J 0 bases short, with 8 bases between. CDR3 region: CASSLSVMNTEAFF. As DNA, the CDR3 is TGTGCCAGCAGCTTGAGTGTCATGAACACTGAAGCTTTCTTT.

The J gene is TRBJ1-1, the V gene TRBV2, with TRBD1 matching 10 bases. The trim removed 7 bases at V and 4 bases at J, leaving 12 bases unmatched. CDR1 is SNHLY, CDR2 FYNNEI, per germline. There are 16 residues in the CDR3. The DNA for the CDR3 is TGTGCCAGCAACAATCTTGCGGGGACAGGGGTCACTGAAGCTTTCTTT. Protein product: CASNNLAGTGVTEAFF.

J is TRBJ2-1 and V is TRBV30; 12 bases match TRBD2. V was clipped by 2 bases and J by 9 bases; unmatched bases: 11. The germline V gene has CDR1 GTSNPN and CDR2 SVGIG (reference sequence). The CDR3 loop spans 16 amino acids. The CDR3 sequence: CAWSRGLAGGPGEQFF. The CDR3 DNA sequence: TGTGCCTGGAGTAGGGGTCTAGCGGGAGGGCCAGGTGAGCAGTTCTTC.

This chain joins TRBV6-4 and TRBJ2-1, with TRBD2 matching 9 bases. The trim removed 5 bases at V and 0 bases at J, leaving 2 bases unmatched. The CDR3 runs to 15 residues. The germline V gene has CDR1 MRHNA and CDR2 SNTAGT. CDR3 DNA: TGTGCCAGCAGTAATAGCGGGAGCTCCTACAATGAGCAGTTCTTC. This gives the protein CASSNSGSSYNEQFF.

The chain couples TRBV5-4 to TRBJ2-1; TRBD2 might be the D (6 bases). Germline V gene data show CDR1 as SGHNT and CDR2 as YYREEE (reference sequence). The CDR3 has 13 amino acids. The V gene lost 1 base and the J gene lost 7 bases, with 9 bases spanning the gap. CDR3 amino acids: CASSLLLANEQFF. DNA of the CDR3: TGTGCCAGCAGCTTGTTGCTAGCGAATGAGCAGTTCTTC.

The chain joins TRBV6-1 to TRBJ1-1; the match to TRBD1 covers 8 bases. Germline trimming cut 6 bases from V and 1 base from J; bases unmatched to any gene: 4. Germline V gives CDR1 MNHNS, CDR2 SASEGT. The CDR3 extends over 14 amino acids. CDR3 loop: CASRVTGGNTEAFF. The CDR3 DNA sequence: TGTGCCAGCAGGGTAACAGGGGGGAACACTGAAGCTTTCTTT.

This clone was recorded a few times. The CDR3 loop reads CASSASGGQETQYF. In DNA, the CDR3 is TGTGCCAGCAGTGCCTCAGGGGGCCAAGAGACCCAGTACTTC. The V gene is TRBV6-6, the J gene TRBJ2-5; 7 positions agree with TRBD1. CDR3 length: 14 amino acids. The germline CDR1 and CDR2 sequences are MNHNY and SVGAGI (reference sequence). The V gene end was trimmed by 5 bases and the J gene end by 1 base; junction bases not matched to a gene: 4.

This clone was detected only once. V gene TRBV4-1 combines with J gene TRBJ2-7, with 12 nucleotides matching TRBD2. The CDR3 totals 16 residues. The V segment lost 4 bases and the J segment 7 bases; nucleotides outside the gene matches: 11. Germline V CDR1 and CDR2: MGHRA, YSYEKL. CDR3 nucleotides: TGCGCCAGCAGCCTCCTGACTAGCGGGAGCTCTGTTGAGCAGTACTTC. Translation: CASSLLTSGSSVEQYF.

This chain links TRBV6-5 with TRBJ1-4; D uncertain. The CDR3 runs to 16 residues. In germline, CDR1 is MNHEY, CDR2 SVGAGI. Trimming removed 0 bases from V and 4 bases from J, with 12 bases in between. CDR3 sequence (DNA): TGTGCCAGCAGTTACTCGAATCCCGCGGATAATGAAAAACTGTTTTTT. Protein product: CASSYSNPADNEKLFF.

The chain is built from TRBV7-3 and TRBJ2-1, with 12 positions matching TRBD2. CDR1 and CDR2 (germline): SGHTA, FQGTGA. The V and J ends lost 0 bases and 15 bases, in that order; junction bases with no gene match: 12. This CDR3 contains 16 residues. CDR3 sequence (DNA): TGTGCCAGCAGCTTAACCACGACTAGCGGGAGCTCGGGGTGGTTCTTC. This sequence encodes CASSLTTTSGSSGWFF.

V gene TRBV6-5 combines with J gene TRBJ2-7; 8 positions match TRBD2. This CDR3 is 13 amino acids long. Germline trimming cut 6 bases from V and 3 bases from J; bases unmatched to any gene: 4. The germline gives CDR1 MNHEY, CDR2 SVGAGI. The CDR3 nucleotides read TGTGCCAGCAGCCCCCGGGGGGGCTACGAGCAGTACTTC. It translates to CASSPRGGYEQYF.

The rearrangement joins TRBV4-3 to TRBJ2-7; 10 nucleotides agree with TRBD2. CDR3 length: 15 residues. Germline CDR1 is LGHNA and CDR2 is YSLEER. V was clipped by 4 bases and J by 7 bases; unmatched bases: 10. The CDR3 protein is CASSLEAGGFSEQYF. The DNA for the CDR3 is TGCGCCAGCAGCCTAGAAGCGGGAGGGTTTTCGGAGCAGTACTTC.

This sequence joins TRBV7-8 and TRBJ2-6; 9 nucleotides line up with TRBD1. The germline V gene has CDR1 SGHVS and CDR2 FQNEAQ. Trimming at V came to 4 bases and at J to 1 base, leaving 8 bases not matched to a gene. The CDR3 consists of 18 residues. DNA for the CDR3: TGTGCCAGCAGCTCGACTGGGGGACAGGGTTCTGGGGCCAACGTCCTGACTTTC. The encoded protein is CASSSTGGQGSGANVLTF.

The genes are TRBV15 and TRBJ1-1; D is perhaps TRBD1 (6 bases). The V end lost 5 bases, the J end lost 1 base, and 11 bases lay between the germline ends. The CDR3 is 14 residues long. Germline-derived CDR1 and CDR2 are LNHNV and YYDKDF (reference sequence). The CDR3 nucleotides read TGTGCCACCAGCGGCTTCAGGGGGAACACTGAAGCTTTCTTT. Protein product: CATSGFRGNTEAFF. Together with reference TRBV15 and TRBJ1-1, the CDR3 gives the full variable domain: DAMVIQNPRYQVTQFGKPVTLSCSQTLNHNVMYWYQQKSSQAPKLLFHYYDKDFNNEADTPDNFQSRRPNTSFCFLDIRSPGLGDTAMYLCATSGFRGNTEAFFGQGTRLTVV.

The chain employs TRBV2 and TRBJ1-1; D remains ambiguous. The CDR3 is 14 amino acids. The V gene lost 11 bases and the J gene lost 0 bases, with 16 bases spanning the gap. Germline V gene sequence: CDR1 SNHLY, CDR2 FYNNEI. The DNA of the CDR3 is TGTGCCTGCCGGGGTGAGATTCTGAACACTGAAGCTTTCTTT. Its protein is CACRGEILNTEAFF.

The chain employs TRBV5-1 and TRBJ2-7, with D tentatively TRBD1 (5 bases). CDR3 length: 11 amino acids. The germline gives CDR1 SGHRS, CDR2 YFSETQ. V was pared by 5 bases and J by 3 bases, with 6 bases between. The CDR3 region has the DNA TGCGCCAGCAGAGGGGTCTACGAGCAGTACTTC. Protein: CASRGVYEQYF.

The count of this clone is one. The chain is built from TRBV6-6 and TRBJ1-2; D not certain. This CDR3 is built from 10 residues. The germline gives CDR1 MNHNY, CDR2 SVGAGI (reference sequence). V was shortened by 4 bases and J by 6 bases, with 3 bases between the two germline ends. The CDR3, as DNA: TGTGCCAGCAGTTTTAATGGCTACACCTTC. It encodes CASSFNGYTF.

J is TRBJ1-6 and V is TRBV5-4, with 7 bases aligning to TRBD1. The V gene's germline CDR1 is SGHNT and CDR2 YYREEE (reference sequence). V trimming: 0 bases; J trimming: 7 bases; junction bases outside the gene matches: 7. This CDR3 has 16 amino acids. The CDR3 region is CASSLALGTENSPLHF. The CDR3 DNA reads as TGTGCCAGCAGCTTGGCTTTGGGGACAGAGAATTCACCCCTCCACTTT.

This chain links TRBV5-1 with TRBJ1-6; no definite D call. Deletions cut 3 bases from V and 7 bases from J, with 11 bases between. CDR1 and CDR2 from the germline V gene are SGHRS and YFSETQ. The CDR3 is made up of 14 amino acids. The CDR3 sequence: CASSWEVGNSPLHF. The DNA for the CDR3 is TGCGCCAGCAGCTGGGAGGTCGGGAATTCACCCCTCCACTTT.

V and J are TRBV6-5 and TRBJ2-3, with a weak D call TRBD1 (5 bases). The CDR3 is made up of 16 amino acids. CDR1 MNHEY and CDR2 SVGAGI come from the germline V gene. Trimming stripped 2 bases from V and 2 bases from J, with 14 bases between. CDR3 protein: CASSYGADYFTDTQYF. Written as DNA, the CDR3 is TGTGCCAGCAGTTACGGGGCAGATTACTTCACAGATACGCAGTATTTT.

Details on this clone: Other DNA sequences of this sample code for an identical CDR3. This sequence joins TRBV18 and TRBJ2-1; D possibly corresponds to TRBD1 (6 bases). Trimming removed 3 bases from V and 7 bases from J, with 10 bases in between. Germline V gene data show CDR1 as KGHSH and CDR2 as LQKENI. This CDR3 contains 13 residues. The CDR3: CASSPGQYNEQFF. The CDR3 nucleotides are TGTGCCAGCTCACCTGGACAGTATAATGAGCAGTTCTTC.

CDR3 loop: CASSSQGTGQNEQFF. In DNA, the CDR3 is TGTGCCAGCAGCTCGCAGGGGACAGGGCAAAATGAGCAGTTCTTC. The chain joins TRBV7-3 to TRBJ2-1; 9 bases line up with TRBD1. This CDR3 is 15 amino acids long. V shed 4 bases, J shed 7 bases, and the junction held 8 bases outside the gene matches. CDR1 is SGHTA and CDR2 is FQGTGA in the germline V gene.